Following are 12 T cell receptor beta chains from one sample sequenced in a study of T cell repertoires in cytomegalovirus infection. No cognate antigen is known for these TCRs. MiXCR, applied by TCRdb to the reads, yields one record per CDR3 protein. Counted here are roughly 800,000 distinct CDR3 sequences, 29% occurring once; the ten biggest clones make up about 12%. The source was cultured CD8+ T cells from PBMCs, collected from culture after CMV antigen stimulation. These receptors came from a human donor in good health (CMV status not recorded). Some clones in this sample may be carry-over from other donors' samples.

This chain joins TRBV27 and TRBJ2-7; 9 bases map to TRBD1. The ends lost 5 bases at V and 5 bases at J; junction bases unmatched: 4. This CDR3 has 13 residues. Germline CDR1 MNHEY, CDR2 SMNVEV (reference sequence). CDR3 coding DNA: TGTGCCAGCAGTGCGGGACAGGGCCACGAGCAGTACTTC. This codes for CASSAGQGHEQYF.

The DNA for the CDR3 is TGCGCCAGCAGCCAAGAACGGGCACTCTCTGGAAACACCATATATTTT. As protein: CASSQERALSGNTIYF. The chain is built from TRBV4-3 and TRBJ1-3; D gene ambiguous. The CDR3 is made up of 16 amino acids. With 0 bases removed from V and 0 bases from J, the gap between germline ends came to 9 bases. Germline V CDR1 and CDR2: LGHNA, YSLEER.

The rearrangement links TRBV7-9 to TRBJ2-7; D possibly corresponds to TRBD2 (6 bases). This CDR3 is built from 14 residues. V was shortened by 5 bases and J by 3 bases, with 14 bases between the two germline ends. Germline V gene sequence: CDR1 SEHNR, CDR2 FQNEAQ (reference sequence). CDR3 DNA sequence: TGTGCCAGCAGCCCCCGGGGGTCCTTCTACGAGCAGTACTTC. It specifies CASSPRGSFYEQYF.

In this sample, this clonotype turned up a few times. The chain recombines TRBV6-6 with TRBJ2-3; the D gene could be TRBD1 or TRBD2 (5 bases each). Germline V gives CDR1 MNHNY, CDR2 SVGAGI (reference sequence). This CDR3 has 13 amino acids. The ends were cut back, 8 bases at V and 6 bases at J, with 15 bases in the middle. The CDR3 protein is CASGGNSLDTQYF. In DNA form, the CDR3 reads TGTGCCAGCGGGGGAAATAGCCTGGATACGCAGTATTTT.

This clonotype was seen a few times. This chain joins TRBV12-3 or TRBV12-4 and TRBJ2-7; D call uncertain. Trimming left V 5 bases short and J 4 bases short, with 12 bases between. The CDR3 runs 13 residues. The CDR3 is CASSRTLGYEQYF. The CDR3 nucleotides read TGTGCCAGCAGTCGGACGCTAGGGTACGAGCAGTACTTC.

This chain uses TRBV7-6 with TRBJ2-3; 14 nucleotides line up with TRBD2. Germline CDR1 reads SGHVS; CDR2 reads FNYEAQ. V was clipped by 5 bases and J by 1 base; unmatched bases: 5. The CDR3 consists of 17 residues. CDR3 sequence: CASSGPGLAGGTDTQYF. The CDR3 DNA reads as TGTGCCAGCAGCGGGCCGGGACTAGCGGGGGGCACAGATACGCAGTATTTT.

There are many counts of this clonotype. The chain is built from TRBV7-2 and TRBJ1-2; TRBD1 matches at 7 bases. Germline V CDR1 and CDR2: SGHTA, FQGNSA. CDR3 length: 15 amino acids. The junction had 11 bases not matched to a gene; V was cut back by 5 bases and J by 5 bases. CDR3 coding DNA: TGTGCCAGCAGCCCGCGGGGGACAGCGGAATATGGCTACACCTTC. Translating it yields CASSPRGTAEYGYTF.

This clonotype was seen a few times. The chain carries TRBV4-1 and TRBJ1-5; maybe TRBD1 (5 bases). The CDR3 is 19 residues long. The V gene's germline CDR1 is MGHRA and CDR2 YSYEKL. Trimming removed 4 bases at V and 0 bases at J, with 22 bases between. CDR3 DNA sequence: TGCGCCAGCAGCCCCCGCGCAGACTACGGGGACCCTAGCAATCAGCCCCAGCATTTT. Its translation is CASSPRADYGDPSNQPQHF.

The gene calls are TRBV6-8 and TRBJ2-1; no definite D call. V lost 0 bases and J lost 7, with 16 bases in between. Germline-derived CDR1 and CDR2 are MNHGY and SAAAGT. The CDR3 contains 16 residues. The CDR3 loop is CASSYSRIERNNEQFF. The DNA for the CDR3 is TGTGCCAGCAGTTACTCGCGGATAGAGCGCAATAATGAGCAGTTCTTC.

This clonotype occurred many times. V gene TRBV7-2 combines with J gene TRBJ1-2; no firm D call. The V end lost 5 bases, the J end lost 8 bases, and 12 bases lay between the germline ends. In germline, CDR1 is SGHTA, CDR2 FQGNSA. The CDR3 spans 12 residues. CDR3: CASSLGRVGYTF. The CDR3 nucleotides read TGTGCCAGCAGCCTAGGGAGGGTAGGCTACACCTTC.

The genes are TRBV28 and TRBJ2-7; 9 positions match TRBD1. There are 13 residues in the CDR3. Germline V gives CDR1 MDHEN, CDR2 SYDVKM. Trimming removed 4 bases from V and 4 bases from J; junction bases left unmatched: 2. In DNA, the CDR3 is TGTGCCAGCAGTTGGACAGGGGATTACGAGCAGTACGTC. Translated, it gives CASSWTGDYEQYV.

This clonotype was found many times. The chain couples TRBV7-2 to TRBJ1-1; D gene unclear. This CDR3 comprises 14 residues. CDR1 is SGHTA, CDR2 FQGNSA, per germline. The V end was cut by 2 bases, the J end by 1 base, with 8 bases between. The CDR3 DNA is TGTGCCAGCAGCTTACTAGGACCGAACACTGAAGCTTTCTTT. This gives the protein CASSLLGPNTEAFF.